This T cell receptor (beta chain) was documented in a study of PD-L1 blockade in urothelial cancer. Whole-study results and caveats: When measured at 3 weeks, tumor-associated blood clones expanded more in durable-benefit patients. When pretreatment blood TCR clonality was below the median, it predicted better survival.

Points on this clone: Its cognate antigen is unknown.

Documented time point: pretreatment peripheral blood. Trimming removed 6 bases at V and 3 bases at J, with 14 bases between. CDR1 is MDHEN, CDR2 SYDVKM, per germline. The CDR3 extends over 14 amino acids. Clones were read by immunoSEQ multiplex PCR, and TCRdb kept only the in-frame ones, dropping some. The sample has about 95,000 clones, 87% seen once. The sample in question was PBMCs, obtained around atezolizumab (anti-PD-L1) treatment. The TCR comes from a man aged 55 to 70 with urothelial cancer. The rearrangement joins TRBV28 to TRBJ1-2; TRBD1 might be the D (6 bases). The CDR3 region has the DNA TGTGCCAGCAGCATAGGGGGTGGGGACTATGGCTACACCTTC. Protein: CASSIGGGDYGYTF.